The 25 T cell receptor beta chains below come from one sample, sequenced in a study of technical replicates of blood from several donors. The table came from immunoSEQ multiplex PCR; TCRdb's copy has only in-frame clones and leaves some out. The table includes around 80,000 clones, roughly nine tenths detected once. Sample: T cells isolated from PBMCs. The receptors were sampled from a human donor in good health.

This clone was detected once. The chain employs TRBV7-9 and TRBJ2-7, with a weak D call TRBD1 (6 bases). This CDR3 region has 14 residues. CDR1 and CDR2 (germline): SEHNR, FQNEAQ (reference sequence). Trimming pared 5 bases from V and 6 bases from J, leaving 17 bases between. CDR3 bases: TGTGCCAGCAGCCCTAGGACAGTCCCCGGCGAGCAGTACTTC. The encoded protein is CASSPRTVPGEQYF.

This chain joins TRBV7-9 and TRBJ2-7, with 10 positions matching TRBD1. Germline CDR1 reads SEHNR; CDR2 reads FQNEAQ (reference sequence). V lost 3 bases and J lost 1; bases outside the gene matches: 6. This CDR3 is built from 16 residues. The CDR3 loop is CASSFNRDRGSYEQYF. DNA of the CDR3: TGTGCCAGCAGCTTCAACCGGGACAGGGGTTCCTACGAGCAGTACTTC.

The chain couples TRBV7-9 to TRBJ1-1; D is possibly TRBD1 (5 bases). This CDR3 has 16 residues. V was trimmed by 7 bases and J by 6 bases, leaving 24 bases between them. The germline gives CDR1 SEHNR, CDR2 FQNEAQ (reference sequence). The chain's CDR3 is CASTASRDFRDAEAFF. DNA for the CDR3: TGTGCCAGCACCGCCTCACGGGACTTTCGAGACGCTGAAGCTTTCTTT.

This rearrangement joins TRBV5-1 to TRBJ1-3; D not certain. The V gene's germline CDR1 is SGHRS and CDR2 YFSETQ. The CDR3 consists of 14 residues. V dropped 0 bases and J dropped 0 bases, with 4 bases sitting between them. CDR3 bases: TGCGCCAGCAGCTTGGCTTCCTCTGGAAACACCATATATTTT. The encoded protein is CASSLASSGNTIYF. Supplemented by reference TRBV5-1 and TRBJ1-3, the full variable domain reads KAGVTQTPRYLIKTRGQQVTLSCSPISGHRSVSWYQQTPGQGLQFLFEYFSETQRNKGNFPGRFSGRQFSNSRSEMNVSTLELGDSALYLCASSLASSGNTIYFGEGSWLTVV.

The V call is TRBV27, the J call TRBJ2-5, with D hard to call. Germline CDR1 is MNHEY and CDR2 is SMNVEV (reference sequence). Trimming took 4 bases from V and 4 from J, leaving 10 bases between them. The CDR3 spans 13 residues. The CDR3 region has the DNA TGTGCCAGCAGTTCTAGTATTGGAGAGACCCAGTACTTC. The encoded protein is CASSSSIGETQYF.

The chain is built from TRBV5-5 and TRBJ2-1; 9 bases agree with TRBD2. V lost 1 base, J lost 6 bases, and 14 bases stayed unmatched. The CDR3 consists of 18 residues. CDR1 and CDR2 (germline): SGHKS, YYEKEE (reference sequence). The CDR3, as DNA: TGTGCCAGCAGCTTGTTTAGGGCGGGTCTAGCGGGATTCAATGAGCAGTTCTTC. Protein product: CASSLFRAGLAGFNEQFF.

The chain has TRBV7-6 and TRBJ2-5, with 8 bases lining up with TRBD1. Germline V gene lookup returns CDR1 SGHVS and CDR2 FNYEAQ. V gave up 7 bases and J gave up 5 bases; unmatched junction bases: 12. The CDR3 has 15 amino acids. Written as DNA, the CDR3 is TGTGCCAGCACTTCCACCAAGACAGGGGTCGAGACCCAGTACTTC. This translates into CASTSTKTGVETQYF. Looking up the rest from reference TRBV7-6 and TRBJ2-5 gives the full variable domain: GAGVSQSPRYKVTKRGQDVALRCDPISGHVSLYWYRQALGQGPEFLTYFNYEAQQDKSGLPNDRFSAERPEGSISTLTIQRTEQRDSAMYRCASTSTKTGVETQYFGPGTRLLVL.

The chain joins TRBV7-9 to TRBJ2-5, with D possibly matching TRBD2 (5 bases). Trimming left V 4 bases short and J 0 bases short, with 21 bases between. This CDR3 is 18 amino acids long. Germline CDR1 reads SEHNR; CDR2 reads FQNEAQ (reference sequence). The CDR3 DNA is TGTGCCAGCAGCTCCTCCGGTCGGTACGGGGAGAACCAAGAGACCCAGTACTTC. Translation gives CASSSSGRYGENQETQYF. The whole variable domain, remainder taken from reference TRBV7-9 and TRBJ2-5, is DTGVSQNPRHKITKRGQNVTFRCDPISEHNRLYWYRQTLGQGPEFLTYFQNEAQLEKSRLLSDRFSAERPKGSFSTLEIQRTEQGDSAMYLCASSSSGRYGENQETQYFGPGTRLLVL.

This chain uses TRBV30 with TRBJ1-2; D ambiguous. The CDR3 contains 11 residues. Germline V gives CDR1 GTSNPN, CDR2 SVGIG (reference sequence). V lost 3 bases and J 4 bases, leaving 6 bases between the germline ends. For the CDR3, the DNA is TGTGCCTGGAGCGTAGCCTATGGCTACACCTTC. This codes for CAWSVAYGYTF.

The chain uses TRBV28 and TRBJ1-2; 7 positions agree with TRBD1. With 4 bases clipped from V and 4 bases from J, the junction kept 9 bases outside the gene matches. The CDR3 totals 15 residues. Germline CDR1 reads MDHEN; CDR2 reads SYDVKM. The CDR3 DNA follows: TGTGCCAGCAGTTCGGAGACAGGGTCGCGCTATGGCTACACCTTC. As protein: CASSSETGSRYGYTF.

In its sample, this clone was seen once. This chain links TRBV4-2 with TRBJ1-1, with D unresolved. This CDR3 is 15 amino acids long. From germline, CDR1 is LGHNA and CDR2 YNFKEQ. V lost 0 bases to trimming and J lost 0 bases, with 8 bases between them. CDR3: CASSQESHLNTEAFF. The DNA for the CDR3 is TGTGCCAGCAGCCAAGAGAGCCACCTGAACACTGAAGCTTTCTTT.

The V gene is TRBV4-1, the J gene TRBJ2-3, with 13 bases aligning to TRBD2. The CDR3 extends over 16 amino acids. V was pared by 3 bases and J by 1 base, with 1 base of the junction left unmatched. CDR1 and CDR2 from the germline V gene are MGHRA and YSYEKL. The CDR3 loop reads CASSQGTSGGTDTQYF. DNA of the CDR3: TGCGCCAGCAGCCAGGGGACTAGCGGGGGCACAGATACGCAGTATTTT.

V is TRBV23-1 and J is TRBJ2-1, with 8 bases that match TRBD2. TRBV23-1 is recorded as an ORF, its role being uncertain. This CDR3 spans 17 amino acids. J lost 4 bases, V lost 4 bases, and 12 bases had no gene match. CDR3 sequence: CASSLPRLAGRYNEQFF. The DNA for the CDR3 is TGCGCCAGCAGTCTCCCGCGGTTAGCGGGGAGGTACAATGAGCAGTTCTTC.

This clone turned up a few times. V gene TRBV13 combines with J gene TRBJ2-3; D not resolved. The CDR3 loop spans 13 amino acids. CDR1 is PRHDT, CDR2 FYEKMQ, per germline (reference sequence). Deletions cut 6 bases from V and 1 base from J, with 8 bases between. CDR3 region: CASSPQGTDTQYF. The CDR3 DNA follows: TGTGCCAGCAGTCCCCAGGGCACAGATACGCAGTATTTT.

V is TRBV5-1 and J is TRBJ1-4, with 11 bases identical to TRBD1. The ends lost 3 bases at V and 8 bases at J; junction bases unmatched: 9. CDR1 is SGHRS and CDR2 is YFSETQ in the germline V gene. The length of the CDR3 is 16 residues. CDR3: CASSSTGDRGSEKLFF. The DNA for the CDR3 is TGCGCCAGCAGCTCGACAGGGGACAGGGGGAGCGAAAAACTGTTTTTT.

The genes are TRBV5-6 and TRBJ2-3; TRBD2 might be the D (5 bases). Germline V CDR1 and CDR2: SGHDT, YYEEEE. Trimming cost V 6 bases and J 2 bases, with 19 bases left between them. This CDR3 contains 16 residues. As DNA, the CDR3 is TGTGCCAGCACCCGTCCCGGAGCGGATAACACAGATACGCAGTATTTT. Translating gives CASTRPGADNTDTQYF.

The chain carries TRBV9 and TRBJ2-7, with 7 positions matching TRBD1. V dropped 4 bases and J dropped 4; count of bases not matched to a gene: 8. Germline values: CDR1 SGDLS, CDR2 YYNGEE. The CDR3 has 14 residues. The CDR3 spells CASSWRQGSYEQYF. CDR3 nucleotide sequence: TGTGCCAGCAGCTGGCGACAGGGAAGTTACGAGCAGTACTTC.

The genes are TRBV4-2 and TRBJ2-1, with 8 bases identical to TRBD2. V was pared by 4 bases and J by 2 bases, with 7 bases of the junction left unmatched. Per the germline V gene, CDR1 is LGHNA and CDR2 is YNFKEQ. The CDR3 runs 16 residues. CDR3 sequence: CASSLLSGRAYNEQFF. CDR3 in DNA: TGTGCCAGCAGCCTCCTCTCCGGGAGGGCCTACAATGAGCAGTTCTTC.

The CDR3: CASSFPGTSGRYTQYF. CDR3 DNA sequence: TGTGCCAGCAGTTTCCCAGGGACTAGCGGGAGGTATACGCAGTATTTT. This rearrangement joins TRBV28 to TRBJ2-3; 15 positions match TRBD2. V lost 3 bases and J lost 7; bases outside the gene matches: 5. Germline CDR1 is MDHEN and CDR2 is SYDVKM. The CDR3 has 16 amino acids.

The chain carries TRBV30 and TRBJ2-7; 15 bases fit TRBD2. Germline lookup yields CDR1 GTSNPN and CDR2 SVGIG (reference sequence). The CDR3 length is 16 residues. The junction had 10 bases not matched to a gene; V was cut back by 4 bases and J by 6 bases. CDR3 sequence: CAWKGLAGGWGGEQYF. The CDR3 DNA follows: TGTGCCTGGAAGGGACTAGCGGGGGGTTGGGGCGGCGAGCAGTACTTC.

This chain uses TRBV28 with TRBJ2-1; D remains ambiguous. This CDR3 has 12 residues. V shed 8 bases and J shed 10 bases, with 15 bases lying between them. Germline CDR1 and CDR2: MDHEN and SYDVKM. This chain's CDR3 is CASGTLTQEQFF. The CDR3, as DNA: TGTGCCAGCGGTACATTAACACAGGAGCAGTTCTTC.

The chain uses TRBV7-9 and TRBJ2-5; 9 nucleotides line up with TRBD1. V lost 8 bases and J lost 1; bases outside the gene matches: 5. This CDR3 is 14 amino acids long. CDR1 is SEHNR and CDR2 is FQNEAQ in the germline V gene (reference sequence). The CDR3 loop is CASGTGWSQETQYF. CDR3 bases: TGTGCCAGCGGGACAGGGTGGTCCCAAGAGACCCAGTACTTC.

This rearrangement joins TRBV30 to TRBJ1-3; D might be TRBD1 (5 bases). The V and J ends lost 0 bases and 0 bases respectively, with 9 bases between them. Germline CDR1 GTSNPN, CDR2 SVGIG (reference sequence). This CDR3 region has 15 residues. The CDR3 spells CAWSVLGGSGNTIYF. DNA of the CDR3: TGTGCCTGGAGTGTACTCGGGGGCTCTGGAAACACCATATATTTT.

J is TRBJ1-2 and V is TRBV30; weak D call: TRBD1 (5 bases). Germline CDR1 is GTSNPN and CDR2 is SVGIG (reference sequence). V was clipped by 7 bases and J by 0 bases, with 9 bases between them. The length of the CDR3 is 12 residues. The CDR3 is CASDRPNYGYTF. For the CDR3, the DNA is TGTGCCTCCGACAGACCTAACTATGGCTACACCTTC. The complete variable domain, with remaining parts taken from reference TRBV30 and TRBJ1-2, reads SQTIHQWPATLVQPVGSPLSLECTVEGTSNPNLYWYRQAAGRGLQLLFYSVGIGQISSEVPQNLSASRPQDRQFILSSKKLLLSDSGFYLCASDRPNYGYTFGSGTRLTVV.

The chain recombines TRBV28 with TRBJ2-3; D remains unclear. Germline CDR1 is MDHEN and CDR2 is SYDVKM. Trimming removed 3 bases from V and 5 bases from J, with 3 bases in between. This CDR3 is 11 amino acids long. The CDR3, as DNA: TGTGCCAGCAGTTTTAGAGATACGCAGTATTTT. This encodes CASSFRDTQYF.